This T cell receptor beta chain was sequenced for a study of shared clonotypes between healthy human individuals. J gave up 7 bases and V 5 bases, and 8 bases lay outside the gene matches. Germline assignment: CDR1 MDHEN and CDR2 SYDVKM. This CDR3 has 15 residues. CD4+ cells underwent separation, giving CD45RA+ naive and CD45RA-negative memory subsets. Study conclusions and caveats: Non-shared clonotypes showed lower generation probabilities than clonotypes common to all four donors.

Every subset had its genomic DNA shared out evenly among several immunoSEQ plates. TCRdb's copy holds only in-frame clones and misses some; the assay was immunoSEQ multiplex PCR. The top ten clones hold 0.13% of a sample with some 2,000,000 clones, 90% to 95% of them seen once. This clone was counted a single time. Its antigen is currently unknown. Sequencing was carried out using naive CD4+ T cells sorted from blood. The subset: CD45RA+ positively selected. The chain employs TRBV28 and TRBJ2-2; the match to TRBD1 covers 9 bases. The origin of this receptor is a man aged 18 to 30 in good health. The CDR3, as DNA: TGTGCCAGCAGTCCTCAACAGGGGGCCCACGGGGAGCTGTTTTTT. Amino acid sequence: CASSPQQGAHGELFF.